The 7 T cell receptor beta chains presented below share a single source sample, sequenced in a study of T cell changes during pregnancy in multiple sclerosis. TCRdb's copy holds only in-frame clones and misses some; the assay was immunoSEQ multiplex PCR. The table shows more than 40,000 clones, with around 90% occurring only once. The source was CD8+ T cells from peripheral blood mononuclear cells, collected after pregnancy. These receptors all stem from a female donor with multiple sclerosis, enrolled in a pregnancy study.

The chain links TRBV10-1 to TRBJ2-3; 13 bases match TRBD2. This CDR3 has 15 amino acids. Germline lookup yields CDR1 WNHNN and CDR2 SYGVQD (reference sequence). The J segment lost 3 bases and the V segment lost 6 bases, leaving 3 bases of the junction unmatched. CDR3 residues: CASSRLAGGTDTQYF. As DNA, the CDR3 is TGCGCCAGCAGCCGACTAGCGGGAGGAACAGATACGCAGTATTTT.

This chain uses TRBV4-3 with TRBJ2-7, with TRBD1 matching over 12 bases. The V gene's germline CDR1 is LGHNA and CDR2 YSLEER. This CDR3 contains 15 residues. The J segment lost 9 bases and the V segment lost 3 bases, leaving 9 bases of the junction unmatched. CDR3 nucleotides: TGCGCCAGCAGCCAGGGACCGGGACAGGGGGCGGTGCAGTACTTC. Its translation is CASSQGPGQGAVQYF.

The chain joins TRBV6-4 to TRBJ1-2; 8 bases are a match to TRBD1. The CDR3 is 15 amino acids. Trimming cost V 9 bases and J 4 bases; bases outside gene matches: 13. Germline CDR1 and CDR2: MRHNA and SNTAGT. CDR3 nucleotides: TGTGCCAGTAAGGACAGGGCCGGAGGGGCCTATGGCTACACCTTC. Translating gives CASKDRAGGAYGYTF.

J is TRBJ1-1 and V is TRBV14; 8 nucleotides match TRBD1. Looked up from germline, CDR1 is SGHDN and CDR2 is FVKESK. CDR3 size: 15 residues. Trimming at V came to 4 bases and at J to 8 bases, leaving 12 bases not matched to a gene. The CDR3, as DNA: TGTGCCAGCAGCCGAAACCTACAGGGGGTGGGGGAAGCTTTCTTT. Its translation: CASSRNLQGVGEAFF. Full variable domain (remainder filled in from reference TRBV14 and TRBJ1-1): EAGVTQFPSHSVIEKGQTVTLRCDPISGHDNLYWYRRVMGKEIKFLLHFVKESKQDESGMPNNRFLAERTGGTYSTLKVQPAELEDSGVYFCASSRNLQGVGEAFFGQGTRLTVV.

CDR3 sequence reads: CASSSGTGSSYEQYF. The DNA for the CDR3 is TGTGCCAGCAGCTCTGGGACAGGGTCCTCCTACGAGCAGTACTTC. V and J are TRBV7-6 and TRBJ2-7; 9 nucleotides match TRBD1. Trimming removed 4 bases from V and 0 bases from J; junction bases left unmatched: 4. Germline V lookup: CDR1 SGHVS, CDR2 FNYEAQ. The CDR3 spans 15 residues.

The chain carries TRBV28 and TRBJ2-5; 8 nucleotides agree with TRBD2. V trimming: 5 bases; J trimming: 5 bases; junction bases outside the gene matches: 7. Germline V lookup: CDR1 MDHEN, CDR2 SYDVKM. The length of the CDR3 is 14 residues. CDR3 amino acids: CASSHSREGETQYF. As DNA, the CDR3 is TGTGCCAGCAGTCATAGCCGGGAGGGGGAGACCCAGTACTTC. Supplemented by reference TRBV28 and TRBJ2-5, the full variable domain reads DVKVTQSSRYLVKRTGEKVFLECVQDMDHENMFWYRQDPGLGLRLIYFSYDVKMKEKGDIPEGYSVSREKKERFSLILESASTNQTSMYLCASSHSREGETQYFGPGTRLLVL.

The rearrangement links TRBV10-2 to TRBJ2-3, with D maybe TRBD2 (5 bases). Trimming left V 2 bases short and J 4 bases short, with 13 bases between. The germline V gene encodes CDR1 WSHSY and CDR2 SAAADI. The CDR3 is 15 residues long. The CDR3 sequence: CASSELAQGADTQYF. The CDR3 DNA sequence: TGCGCCAGCAGTGAGCTAGCCCAAGGCGCAGATACGCAGTATTTT.